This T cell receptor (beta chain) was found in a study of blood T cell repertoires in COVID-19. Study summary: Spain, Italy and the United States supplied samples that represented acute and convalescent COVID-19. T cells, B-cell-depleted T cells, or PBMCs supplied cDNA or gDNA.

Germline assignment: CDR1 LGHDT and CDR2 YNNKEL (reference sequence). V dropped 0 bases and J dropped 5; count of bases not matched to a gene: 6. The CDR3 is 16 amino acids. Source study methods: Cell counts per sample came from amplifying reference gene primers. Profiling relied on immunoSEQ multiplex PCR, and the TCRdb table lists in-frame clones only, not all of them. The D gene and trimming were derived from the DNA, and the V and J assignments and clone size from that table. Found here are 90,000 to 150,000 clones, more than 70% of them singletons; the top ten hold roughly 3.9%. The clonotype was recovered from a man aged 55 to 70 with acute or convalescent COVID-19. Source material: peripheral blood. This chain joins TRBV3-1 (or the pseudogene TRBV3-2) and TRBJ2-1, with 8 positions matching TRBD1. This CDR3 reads CASSQEGRGPNNEQFF. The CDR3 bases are TGTGCCAGCAGCCAAGAGGGCAGGGGGCCTAACAATGAGCAGTTCTTC.